Following are 7 T cell receptor beta chains from one sample sequenced in a study of CD8+ T cells in alopecia areata. Following RNA extraction, reverse transcription yielded cDNA that acted as the sequencing template. Repertoires were generated with immunoSEQ multiplex PCR, while TCRdb's copy carries only in-frame clones and drops some. The sample consists of 170,000 or so clones, roughly 65% of them appearing once. The treatment is: oral pan-JAK inhibitor, 5-10 mg twice daily. Source: CD4+ T cells sorted from blood, taken at week 4, from a patient treated with tofacitinib. The receptors stem from a human donor with alopecia areata.

The V call is TRBV5-6, the J call TRBJ1-5, with 7 positions matching TRBD1. This CDR3 comprises 14 residues. Germline CDR1 and CDR2: SGHDT and YYEEEE. J gave up 5 bases and V 3 bases, and 5 bases lay outside the gene matches. The CDR3 bases are TGTGCCAGCAGCTCTACGACAGGGCATCAGCCCCAGCATTTT. Translated: CASSSTTGHQPQHF.

This clone came up a few times. This chain joins TRBV9 and TRBJ2-2; D is undetermined. Trimming pared 1 base from V and 4 bases from J, leaving 5 bases between. This CDR3 region has 13 residues. Germline CDR1 SGDLS, CDR2 YYNGEE. The CDR3 loop is CASSVMGTGELFF. CDR3 nucleotides: TGTGCCAGCAGCGTAATGGGCACCGGGGAGCTGTTTTTT.

J is TRBJ1-5 and V is TRBV19, with unresolved D. V was cut by 9 bases and J by 0 bases, with 9 bases left in between. The CDR3 is 13 residues long. CDR1 and CDR2 from the germline V gene are LNHDA and SQIVND (reference sequence). CDR3: CASLGYSNQPQHF. DNA of the CDR3: TGTGCCAGCCTGGGTTATAGCAATCAGCCCCAGCATTTT.

CDR3 residues: CASSLQVNTEAFF. CDR3 sequence (DNA): TGTGCCAGCAGCTTACAAGTAAACACTGAAGCTTTCTTT. The chain recombines TRBV7-9 with TRBJ1-1; D is unclear. Germline V gene sequence: CDR1 SEHNR, CDR2 FQNEAQ (reference sequence). Trimming removed 2 bases at V and 2 bases at J, with 6 bases between. There are 13 residues in the CDR3. Full variable domain (missing parts from reference TRBV7-9 and TRBJ1-1): DTGVSQNPRHKITKRGQNVTFRCDPISEHNRLYWYRQTLGQGPEFLTYFQNEAQLEKSRLLSDRFSAERPKGSFSTLEIQRTEQGDSAMYLCASSLQVNTEAFFGQGTRLTVV.

V and J are TRBV29-1 and TRBJ1-2; D remains ambiguous. The CDR3 totals 12 residues. Germline CDR1 SQVTM, CDR2 ANQGSEA. Deletions cut 7 bases from V and 2 bases from J, with 11 bases between. Written as DNA, the CDR3 is TGCAGCGGGTGGACGGGAAACTATGGCTACACCTTC. Translating it yields CSGWTGNYGYTF.

The V gene is TRBV7-6, the J gene TRBJ1-1; the D is unclear. V lost 1 base and J lost 3, with 6 bases in between. Germline CDR1 and CDR2: SGHVS and FNYEAQ. The CDR3 length is 13 residues. CDR3 DNA: TGTGCCAGCAGCTTAGAGAAGGACACTGAAGCTTTCTTT. Encoded protein: CASSLEKDTEAFF. Full variable domain (outside the CDR3, taken from reference TRBV7-6 and TRBJ1-1): GAGVSQSPRYKVTKRGQDVALRCDPISGHVSLYWYRQALGQGPEFLTYFNYEAQQDKSGLPNDRFSAERPEGSISTLTIQRTEQRDSAMYRCASSLEKDTEAFFGQGTRLTVV.

The DNA for the CDR3 is TGCAGCGTGGGCAGGGAAAGCCAAGAGACCCAGTACTTC. This translates into CSVGRESQETQYF. This chain uses TRBV29-1 with TRBJ2-5, with D possibly TRBD1 on 5 matching bases. Trimming took off 6 bases at V and 1 base at J, with 12 bases between the two ends. Germline-derived CDR1 and CDR2 are SQVTM and ANQGSEA. The CDR3 covers 13 residues.